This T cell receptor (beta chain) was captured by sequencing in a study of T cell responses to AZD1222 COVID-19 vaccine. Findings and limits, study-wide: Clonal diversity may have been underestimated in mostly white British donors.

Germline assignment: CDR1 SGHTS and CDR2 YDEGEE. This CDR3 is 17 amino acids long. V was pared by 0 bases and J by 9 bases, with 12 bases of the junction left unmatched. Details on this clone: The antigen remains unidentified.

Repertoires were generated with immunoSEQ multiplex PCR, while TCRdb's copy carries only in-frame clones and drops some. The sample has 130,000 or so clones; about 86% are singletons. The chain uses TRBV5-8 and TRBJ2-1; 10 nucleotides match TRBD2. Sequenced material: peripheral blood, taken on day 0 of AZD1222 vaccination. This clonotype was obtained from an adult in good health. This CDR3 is CASSLAIEVAGGREQFF. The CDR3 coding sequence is TGTGCCAGCAGCTTGGCCATCGAGGTAGCGGGAGGTCGTGAGCAGTTCTTC.